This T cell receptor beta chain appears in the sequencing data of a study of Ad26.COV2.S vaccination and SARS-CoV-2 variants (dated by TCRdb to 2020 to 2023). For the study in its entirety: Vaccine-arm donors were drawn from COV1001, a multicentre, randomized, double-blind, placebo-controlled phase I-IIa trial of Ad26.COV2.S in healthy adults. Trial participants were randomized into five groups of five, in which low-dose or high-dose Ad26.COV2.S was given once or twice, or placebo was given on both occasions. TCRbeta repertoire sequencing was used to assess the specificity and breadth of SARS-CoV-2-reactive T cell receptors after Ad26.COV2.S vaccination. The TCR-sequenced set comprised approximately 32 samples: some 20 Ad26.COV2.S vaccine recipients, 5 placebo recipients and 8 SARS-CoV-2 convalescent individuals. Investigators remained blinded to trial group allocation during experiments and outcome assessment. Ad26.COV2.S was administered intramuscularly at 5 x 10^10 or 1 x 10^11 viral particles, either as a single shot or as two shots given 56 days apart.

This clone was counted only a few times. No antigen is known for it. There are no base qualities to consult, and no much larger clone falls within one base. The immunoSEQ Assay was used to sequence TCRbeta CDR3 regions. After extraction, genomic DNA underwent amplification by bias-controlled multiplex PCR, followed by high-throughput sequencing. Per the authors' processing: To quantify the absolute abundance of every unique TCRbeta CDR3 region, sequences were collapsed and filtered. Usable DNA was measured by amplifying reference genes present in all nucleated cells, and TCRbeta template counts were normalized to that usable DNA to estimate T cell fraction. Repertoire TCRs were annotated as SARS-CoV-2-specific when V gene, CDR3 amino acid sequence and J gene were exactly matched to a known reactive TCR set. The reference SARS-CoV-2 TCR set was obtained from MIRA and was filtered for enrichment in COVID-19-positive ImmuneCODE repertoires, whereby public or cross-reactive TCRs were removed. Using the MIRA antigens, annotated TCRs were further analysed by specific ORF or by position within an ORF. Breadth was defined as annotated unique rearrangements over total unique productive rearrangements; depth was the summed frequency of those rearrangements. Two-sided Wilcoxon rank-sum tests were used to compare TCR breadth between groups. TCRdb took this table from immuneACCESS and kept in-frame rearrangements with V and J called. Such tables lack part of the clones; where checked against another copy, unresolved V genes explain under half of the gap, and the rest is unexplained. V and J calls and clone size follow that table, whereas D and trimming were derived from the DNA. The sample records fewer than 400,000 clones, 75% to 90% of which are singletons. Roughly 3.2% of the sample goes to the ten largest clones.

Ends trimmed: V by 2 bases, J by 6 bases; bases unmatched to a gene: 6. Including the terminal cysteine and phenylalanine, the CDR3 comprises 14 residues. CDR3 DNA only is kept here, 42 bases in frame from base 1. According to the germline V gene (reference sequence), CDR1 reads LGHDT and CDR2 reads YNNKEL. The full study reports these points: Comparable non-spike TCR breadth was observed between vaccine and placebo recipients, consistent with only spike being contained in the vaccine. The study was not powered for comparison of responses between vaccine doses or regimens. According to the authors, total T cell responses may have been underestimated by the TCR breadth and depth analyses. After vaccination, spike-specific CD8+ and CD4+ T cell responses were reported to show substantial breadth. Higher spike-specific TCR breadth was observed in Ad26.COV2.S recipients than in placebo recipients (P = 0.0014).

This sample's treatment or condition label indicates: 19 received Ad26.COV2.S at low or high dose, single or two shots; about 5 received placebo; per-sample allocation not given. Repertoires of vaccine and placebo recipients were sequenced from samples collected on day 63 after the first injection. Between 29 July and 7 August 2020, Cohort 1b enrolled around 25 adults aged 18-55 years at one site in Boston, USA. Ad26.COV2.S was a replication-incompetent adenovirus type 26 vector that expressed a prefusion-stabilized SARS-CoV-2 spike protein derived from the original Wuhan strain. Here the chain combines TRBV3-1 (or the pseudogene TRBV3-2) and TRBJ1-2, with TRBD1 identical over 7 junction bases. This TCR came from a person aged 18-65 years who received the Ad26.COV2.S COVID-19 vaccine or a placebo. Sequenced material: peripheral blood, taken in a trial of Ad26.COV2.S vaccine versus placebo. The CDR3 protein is CASSQYDRDDGYTF. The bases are TGTGCCAGCAGCCAATACGACAGGGATGATGGCTACACCTTC.